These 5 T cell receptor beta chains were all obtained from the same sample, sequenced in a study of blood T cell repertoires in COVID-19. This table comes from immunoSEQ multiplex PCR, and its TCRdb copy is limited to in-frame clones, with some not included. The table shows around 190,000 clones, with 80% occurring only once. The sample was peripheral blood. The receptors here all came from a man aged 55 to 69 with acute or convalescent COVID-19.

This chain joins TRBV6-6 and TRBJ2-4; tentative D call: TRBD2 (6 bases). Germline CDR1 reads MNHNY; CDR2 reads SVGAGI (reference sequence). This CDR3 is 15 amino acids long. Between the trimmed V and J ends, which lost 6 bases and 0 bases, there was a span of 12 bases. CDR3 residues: CASSSIAVAKNIQYF. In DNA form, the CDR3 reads TGTGCCAGCAGCTCAATAGCGGTAGCCAAAAACATTCAGTACTTC.

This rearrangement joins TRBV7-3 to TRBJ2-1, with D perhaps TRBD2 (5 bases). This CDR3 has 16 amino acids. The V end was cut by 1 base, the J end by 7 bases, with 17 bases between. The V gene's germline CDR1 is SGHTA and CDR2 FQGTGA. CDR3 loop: CASSLRLTSELNEQFF. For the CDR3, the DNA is TGTGCCAGCAGCTTAAGACTAACTTCAGAGCTTAATGAGCAGTTCTTC.

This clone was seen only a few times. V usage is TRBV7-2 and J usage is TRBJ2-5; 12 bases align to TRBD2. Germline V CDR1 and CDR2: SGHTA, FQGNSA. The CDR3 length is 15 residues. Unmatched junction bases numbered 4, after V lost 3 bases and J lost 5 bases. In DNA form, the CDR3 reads TGTGCCAGCAGCTTGGCTAGCGGGAGGGTGGAGACCCAGTACTTC. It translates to CASSLASGRVETQYF.

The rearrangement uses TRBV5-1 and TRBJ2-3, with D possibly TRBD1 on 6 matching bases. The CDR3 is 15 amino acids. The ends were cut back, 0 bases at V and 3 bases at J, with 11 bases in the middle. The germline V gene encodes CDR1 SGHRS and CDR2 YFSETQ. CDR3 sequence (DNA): TGCGCCAGCAGCTTGGAGCTACAGGGAACAGATACGCAGTATTTT. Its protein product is CASSLELQGTDTQYF.

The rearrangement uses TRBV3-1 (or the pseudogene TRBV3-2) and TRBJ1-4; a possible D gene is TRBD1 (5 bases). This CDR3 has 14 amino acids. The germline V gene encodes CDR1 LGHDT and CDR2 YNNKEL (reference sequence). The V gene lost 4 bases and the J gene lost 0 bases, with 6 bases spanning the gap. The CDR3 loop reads CASSRQTTNEKLFF. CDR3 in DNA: TGTGCCAGCAGCCGACAGACAACTAATGAAAAACTGTTTTTT.